This T cell receptor (beta chain) was captured by sequencing in a study of circulating and synovial CD4+ cells in juvenile arthritis. Profiling relied on immunoSEQ multiplex PCR, and the TCRdb table lists in-frame clones only, not all of them. The table includes approximately 36,000 clones, approximately 94% detected once. Samples derive from patients with active juvenile idiopathic arthritis. CDR3 size: 16 residues. Germline V gene sequence: CDR1 SGHNT, CDR2 YYREEE (reference sequence). With V trimmed by 3 bases and J by 0 bases, 4 bases remained unmatched. In the case of this clone: Antigen unknown.

Overall study results and limits: Diversity here was lower than in bulk blood CD4 cells.

The clonotype comes from a human donor with juvenile idiopathic arthritis. The source material was CD4+ T cells from blood. This chain connects TRBV5-4 to TRBJ1-1; 11 nucleotides agree with TRBD1. For the CDR3, the DNA is TGTGCCAGCAGCTCCGGACAGGGGGCGATGAACACTGAAGCTTTCTTT. This translates into CASSSGQGAMNTEAFF.